The clone carrying this T cell receptor beta chain is a singleton in its sample. Generated by immunoSEQ multiplex PCR, the TCRdb table keeps only in-frame clones and is missing some. The sample lists tens of thousands of clones, 85% to 95% seen once, with approximately 0.41% in the top ten. CDR3 length: 16 residues. The V gene's germline CDR1 is LNHDA and CDR2 SQIVND (reference sequence). V was pared by 4 bases and J by 6 bases, with 7 bases of the junction left unmatched. The data are from a study of T cell changes during pregnancy in multiple sclerosis. The sequence derives from a female donor with multiple sclerosis, enrolled in a pregnancy study. The rearrangement uses TRBV19 and TRBJ2-2; 11 nucleotides agree with TRBD1. Sequences were derived from CD4+ T cells from peripheral blood mononuclear cells, sampled in the second trimester of pregnancy. DNA of the CDR3: TGTGCCAGTAGTACTCCCGGGACAGGGGGTGCCGGGGAGCTGTTTTTT. Protein product: CASSTPGTGGAGELFF.